The present T cell receptor (beta chain) was sequenced within a study of blood T cell repertoires in COVID-19. Study in general: The study drew acute and convalescent COVID-19 samples from the United States, Italy and Spain. PBMCs, B-cell-depleted T cells, or T cells provided the cDNA or gDNA that made up the material.

This CDR3 comprises 11 residues. Germline loops: CDR1 SEHNR, CDR2 FQNEAQ (reference sequence). V lost 1 base to trimming and J lost 13 bases; unmatched junction nucleotides: 0. The authors' processing: Cell counts per sample came from amplifying reference gene primers. Sequencing used immunoSEQ multiplex PCR; TCRdb keeps in-frame clones, though not all of them. V and J calls and clone size are copied from that table; D and trimming were computed from the DNA. The table lists about 270,000 clones, approximately 84% of them singletons, with 8.6% in the top ten. The V and J genes are TRBV7-9 and TRBJ1-5; 8 positions match TRBD1. The receptor was derived from a human donor in a cohort sampled during active COVID-19. The sequenced sample consisted of peripheral blood. The CDR3 nucleotides are TGTGCCAGCAGCTTAGGGGACAGGCAGCATTTT. It specifies CASSLGDRQHF.